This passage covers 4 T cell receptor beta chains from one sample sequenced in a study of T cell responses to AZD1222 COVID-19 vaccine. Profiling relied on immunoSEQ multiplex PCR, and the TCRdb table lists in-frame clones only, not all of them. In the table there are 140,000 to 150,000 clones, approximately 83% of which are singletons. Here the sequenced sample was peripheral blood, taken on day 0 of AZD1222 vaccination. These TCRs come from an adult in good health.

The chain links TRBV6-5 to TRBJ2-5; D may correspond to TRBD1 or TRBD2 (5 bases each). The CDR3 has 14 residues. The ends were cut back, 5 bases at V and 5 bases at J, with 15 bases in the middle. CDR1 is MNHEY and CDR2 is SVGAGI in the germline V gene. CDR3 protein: CASSRSGGDETQYF. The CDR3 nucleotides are TGTGCCAGCAGTCGGTCTGGGGGAGATGAGACCCAGTACTTC.

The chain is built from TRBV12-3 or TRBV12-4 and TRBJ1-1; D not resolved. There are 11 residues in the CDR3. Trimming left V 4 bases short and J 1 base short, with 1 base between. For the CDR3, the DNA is TGTGCCAGCAGTTGGAACACTGAAGCTTTCTTT. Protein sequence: CASSWNTEAFF.

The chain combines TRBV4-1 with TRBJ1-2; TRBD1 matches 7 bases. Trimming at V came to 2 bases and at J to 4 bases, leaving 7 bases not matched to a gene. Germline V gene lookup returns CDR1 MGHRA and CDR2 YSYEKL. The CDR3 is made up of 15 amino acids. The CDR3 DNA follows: TGCGCCAGCAGCCAACGAGGACAGGCGATCTATGGCTACACCTTC. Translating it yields CASSQRGQAIYGYTF.

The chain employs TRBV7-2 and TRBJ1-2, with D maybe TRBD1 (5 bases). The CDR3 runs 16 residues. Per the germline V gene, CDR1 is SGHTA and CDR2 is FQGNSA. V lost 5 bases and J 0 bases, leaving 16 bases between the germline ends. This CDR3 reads CASSRGPRGANYGYTF. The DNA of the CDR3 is TGTGCCAGCAGCCGGGGCCCGCGAGGAGCTAACTATGGCTACACCTTC.